A single sample gave rise to the 27 T cell receptor beta chains below, sequenced in a study of human T cells and chemical hapten exposure. Time point denoted: patch test 2, 6 weeks after DPC sensitization. The treatment was: therapeutic diphenylcyclopropenone sensitization with weekly scalp DPC. MiXCR, run by TCRdb on the RACE reads, gives a single entry per CDR3 protein. The repertoire has more than 85,000 distinct CDR3 sequences, 9.2% of them found once; the top ten carry 3.1%. The sample in question was whole blood, obtained in connection with sensitization to the hapten diphenylcyclopropenone (DPC). The receptors shown here come from a woman in her thirties or forties with alopecia areata. Some clones in this sample may be carry-over from other donors' samples.

The chain employs TRBV2 and TRBJ1-3; D is unclear. CDR1 SNHLY and CDR2 FYNNEI come from the germline V gene. This CDR3 contains 13 residues. Deletions cut 6 bases from V and 4 bases from J, with 10 bases between. This CDR3 is CASRRDTGNTIYF. CDR3 bases: TGTGCCAGCAGAAGAGACACAGGAAACACCATATATTTT.

This clonotype has only a few counts. The rearrangement joins TRBV11-2 to TRBJ2-3, with D perhaps matching TRBD1 (6 bases). This CDR3 has 14 residues. Trimming took 1 base from V and 6 from J, leaving 11 bases between them. Germline-derived CDR1 and CDR2 are SGHAT and FQNNGV. CDR3 residues: CASSLVGGLDTQYF. Written as DNA, the CDR3 is TGTGCCAGCAGCTTAGTTGGGGGCTTGGATACGCAGTATTTT.

This clonotype came up a few times. The chain links TRBV2 to TRBJ2-6; no clear D. V lost 6 bases and J lost 0, with 9 bases in between. From germline, CDR1 is SNHLY and CDR2 FYNNEI. This CDR3 region has 15 residues. The CDR3 nucleotides are TGTGCCAGCAGGGACCCCCGCTCTGGGGCCAACGTCCTGACTTTC. Translation gives CASRDPRSGANVLTF.

The chain couples TRBV10-1 to TRBJ2-5; TRBD1 might be the D (5 bases). The V end lost 4 bases, the J end lost 1 base, and 7 bases lay between the germline ends. Germline CDR1 reads WNHNN; CDR2 reads SYGVQD (reference sequence). This CDR3 has 13 residues. As DNA, the CDR3 is TGCGCCAGCAGTGGACAGTTCCAAGAGACCCAGTACTTC. Its protein is CASSGQFQETQYF.

This clonotype has ten or more counts. The junction departs from germline at one end; a sequencing error may be responsible. The rearrangement links TRBV7-2 to TRBJ1-3; weak D call: TRBD1 (5 bases). Per the germline V gene, CDR1 is SGHTA and CDR2 is FQGNSA. CDR3 size: 13 residues. The CDR3 loop reads CASSFESTERNDF. The DNA of the CDR3 is TGTGCCAGCAGCTTTGAATCGACAGAAAGAAATGATTTT.

This clonotype turned up a few times. The V call is TRBV3-2, the J call TRBJ2-1; the D call in the table, TRBD2, was not verified against the DNA. TRBV3-2 is flagged as a pseudogene. CDR3 length equals 16 residues. The CDR3 sequence: CASSQDSGGAYNEQFF. The CDR3 bases are TGTGCCAGCAGCCAAGACAGCGGGGGGGCTTACAATGAGCAGTTCTTC.

This chain connects TRBV7-2 to TRBJ2-3; 15 bases map to TRBD2. Germline loops: CDR1 SGHTA, CDR2 FQGNSA. The CDR3 covers 16 residues. With 5 bases clipped from V and 4 bases from J, the junction kept 4 bases outside the gene matches. The CDR3 DNA follows: TGTGCCAGCAGCCGGACTAGCGGGGGGGCTGCAGATACGCAGTATTTT. This codes for CASSRTSGGAADTQYF. Complete variable domain (other parts from reference TRBV7-2 and TRBJ2-3): GAGVSQSPSNKVTEKGKDVELRCDPISGHTALYWYRQSLGQGLEFLIYFQGNSAPDKSGLPSDRFSAERTGGSVSTLTIQRTQQEDSAVYLCASSRTSGGAADTQYFGPGTRLTVL.

Ten or more counts support this clonotype. The rearrangement joins TRBV20-1 to TRBJ2-1, with 9 nucleotides matching TRBD2. J was trimmed by 9 bases and V by 0 bases; bases with no gene match: 9. Germline loops: CDR1 DFQATT, CDR2 SNEGSKA (reference sequence). The CDR3 contains 15 residues. CDR3 coding DNA: TGCAGTGCTAGAGATGCGGCTAGCGGGGCTTTTGAGCAGTTCTTC. Translating gives CSARDAASGAFEQFF.

The rearrangement links TRBV18 to TRBJ1-1; weak D call: TRBD1 (6 bases). The CDR3 contains 14 residues. Trimming stripped 3 bases from V and 2 bases from J, with 10 bases between. The germline V gene encodes CDR1 KGHSH and CDR2 LQKENI. The DNA for the CDR3 is TGTGCCAGCTCACCCGGGACAACCAACACTGAAGCTTTCTTT. This sequence encodes CASSPGTTNTEAFF.

The V gene is TRBV3-1, the J gene TRBJ2-7; 8 bases are a match to TRBD2. V shed 4 bases, J shed 3 bases, and the junction held 14 bases outside the gene matches. Germline CDR1 is LGHDT and CDR2 is YNNKEL (reference sequence). CDR3 length: 17 amino acids. In DNA form, the CDR3 reads TGTGCCAGCAGCCTCTACCCAGCCGGAGCGGGGGTCTACGAGCAGTACTTC. Encoded protein: CASSLYPAGAGVYEQYF.

This clonotype was observed at least ten times. The rearrangement joins TRBV7-6 to TRBJ1-6; unclear D gene. Germline CDR1 and CDR2: SGHVS and FNYEAQ. The CDR3 totals 15 residues. The ends were cut back, 1 base at V and 7 bases at J, with 11 bases in the middle. The CDR3 region has the DNA TGTGCCAGCAGCTTAGAGGCACAGAGAAATTCACCCCTCCACTTT. Its protein is CASSLEAQRNSPLHF.

This clonotype was picked up a small number of times. This sequence joins TRBV24-1 and TRBJ2-1, with TRBD1 identical over 9 bases. Germline CDR1 reads KGHDR; CDR2 reads SFDVKD. J lost 8 bases, V lost 4 bases, and 11 bases had no gene match. There are 16 residues in the CDR3. CDR3 loop: CATSDRGDRERDEQFF. CDR3 nucleotides: TGTGCCACCAGTGACCGGGGGGACAGGGAACGCGATGAGCAGTTCTTC.

V gene TRBV5-1 combines with J gene TRBJ2-7; D may be TRBD2 (6 bases). This CDR3 is 18 amino acids long. CDR1 is SGHRS, CDR2 YFSETQ, per germline. V lost 4 bases and J 2 bases, leaving 25 bases between the germline ends. CDR3 amino acids: CASSRRAHQRLGAYEQYF. In DNA, the CDR3 is TGCGCCAGCAGCAGAAGAGCACACCAAAGACTAGGAGCCTACGAGCAGTACTTC.

The rearrangement links TRBV28 to TRBJ2-5; D unresolved. This CDR3 has 14 amino acids. The V end lost 7 bases, the J end lost 5 bases, and 17 bases lay between the germline ends. CDR1 and CDR2 (germline): MDHEN, SYDVKM. The CDR3 bases are TGTGCCAGCACCAACTCCCCGGGTTGGGAGACCCAGTACTTC. Translating gives CASTNSPGWETQYF.

The table lists this clonotype with many counts. The V call is TRBV2, the J call TRBJ1-6; unclear D gene. CDR3 length equals 14 residues. Germline-derived CDR1 and CDR2 are SNHLY and FYNNEI. Trimming took off 0 bases at V and 11 bases at J, with 11 bases between the two ends. Written as DNA, the CDR3 is TGTGCCAGCAGTGAAGCGAGTATTTATACACCCCTCCACTTT. Translating gives CASSEASIYTPLHF.

The chain has TRBV11-3 and TRBJ2-2, with no clear D. Germline CDR1 and CDR2: SGHNT and YENEEA. V lost 1 base and J lost 4, with 4 bases in between. The CDR3 loop spans 13 amino acids. The CDR3 sequence: CASSLVTTGELFF. The DNA of the CDR3 is TGTGCCAGCAGCTTAGTGACCACCGGGGAGCTGTTTTTT.

The V gene is TRBV28, the J gene TRBJ2-5; D might be TRBD1 (7 bases). V was cut by 6 bases and J by 6 bases, with 20 bases left in between. CDR3 length: 15 amino acids. Germline V gene data show CDR1 as MDHEN and CDR2 as SYDVKM. The CDR3 nucleotides read TGTGCCAGCAGCCAGGGGGGATTTGAGGGGAAGACCCAGTACTTC. It specifies CASSQGGFEGKTQYF.

This clonotype came up many times. This chain uses TRBV3-1 with TRBJ2-1; 8 bases line up with TRBD2. The CDR3 consists of 15 residues. With V trimmed by 4 bases and J by 5 bases, 7 bases remained unmatched. Germline loops: CDR1 LGHDT, CDR2 YNNKEL (reference sequence). CDR3 bases: TGTGCCAGCAGCCCGCCGGGGGGGTGGCACAATGAGCAGTTCTTC. Amino acids: CASSPPGGWHNEQFF.

In its sample, this clonotype was seen a few times. The chain links TRBV20-1 to TRBJ2-3; no firm D call. This CDR3 is built from 10 residues. The germline gives CDR1 DFQATT, CDR2 SNEGSKA (reference sequence). Trimming shortened V by 8 bases and J by 3 bases, and 6 bases separated the two germline ends. Written as DNA, the CDR3 is TGCAGTTGCTATACAGATACGCAGTATTTT. It specifies CSCYTDTQYF.

This clonotype has just a few counts. The chain joins TRBV11-2 to TRBJ2-5; D call uncertain. Germline lookup yields CDR1 SGHAT and CDR2 FQNNGV. This CDR3 has 11 residues. V lost 6 bases to trimming and J lost 5 bases, with 7 bases between them. This chain's CDR3 is CASRGLETQYF. The CDR3, as DNA: TGTGCCAGCAGGGGCCTGGAGACCCAGTACTTC.

This clonotype was seen ten or more times. This rearrangement joins TRBV27 to TRBJ2-2; 7 positions match TRBD2. Unmatched junction bases numbered 9, after V lost 3 bases and J lost 5 bases. The CDR3 is 16 residues long. Germline CDR1 and CDR2: MNHEY and SMNVEV (reference sequence). Here the CDR3 reads CASSFSEGGVTGELFF. The CDR3 coding sequence is TGTGCCAGCAGTTTTTCCGAGGGAGGGGTTACCGGGGAGCTGTTTTTT.

This clonotype was detected ten times or more. The rearrangement joins TRBV30 to TRBJ1-1; no clear D gene. V was clipped by 0 bases and J by 3 bases, with 14 bases between them. This CDR3 region has 15 residues. CDR1 is GTSNPN and CDR2 is SVGIG in the germline V gene (reference sequence). The CDR3 region has the DNA TGTGCCTGGAGTGTACCACGGGGTAGGGACACTGAAGCTTTCTTT. Translating it yields CAWSVPRGRDTEAFF.

This clonotype was observed a handful of times. The CDR3 region is CASSHSPGTDTQYF. CDR3 in DNA: TGCGCCAGCAGCCACTCCCCGGGCACAGATACGCAGTATTTT. The rearrangement links TRBV4-1 to TRBJ2-3; no clear D. Germline V gene lookup returns CDR1 MGHRA and CDR2 YSYEKL. CDR3 length: 14 residues. V shed 3 bases and J shed 1 base, with 8 bases lying between them.

The chain combines TRBV28 with TRBJ2-2; TRBD1 matches 7 bases. V lost 1 base, J lost 3 bases, and 5 bases stayed unmatched. Germline V lookup: CDR1 MDHEN, CDR2 SYDVKM. The CDR3 covers 16 residues. The CDR3, as DNA: TGTGCCAGCAGTTTATTACAGGGGAGTGACACCGGGGAGCTGTTTTTT. Amino acids: CASSLLQGSDTGELFF.

This clonotype was seen only a few times. The gene calls are TRBV24-1 and TRBJ2-5, with D perhaps given as TRBD1 or TRBD2 (5 bases each). The CDR3 is 14 amino acids. Trimming cost V 10 bases and J 5 bases, with 19 bases left between them. The germline gives CDR1 KGHDR, CDR2 SFDVKD. CDR3 loop: CATCEGSVSETQYF. The CDR3 bases are TGTGCCACGTGTGAGGGGTCGGTTTCGGAGACCCAGTACTTC.

This clonotype was observed many times. This chain connects TRBV3-1 to TRBJ1-5; D gene uncertain. The germline gives CDR1 LGHDT, CDR2 YNNKEL (reference sequence). This CDR3 contains 14 residues. V lost 1 base to trimming and J lost 4 bases, with 8 bases between them. DNA for the CDR3: TGTGCCAGCAGCCAAGTGACAAGTAATCAGCCCCAGCATTTT. This sequence encodes CASSQVTSNQPQHF.

This clonotype has a count of ten or more. This chain joins TRBV6-5 and TRBJ2-2; TRBD2 is a possible D gene (6 bases). Trimming left V 0 bases short and J 3 bases short, with 17 bases between. This CDR3 comprises 18 residues. Germline-derived CDR1 and CDR2 are MNHEY and SVGAGI. The CDR3 loop is CASSYSNTEGTYTGELFF. The CDR3 DNA is TGTGCCAGCAGTTACTCGAATACGGAGGGCACGTACACCGGGGAGCTGTTTTTT.